The T cell receptor beta chain under discussion was sequenced for a study of blood T cells in healthy people across ages. The authors ran a second PCR of about 6 to 12 cycles using a sample-barcoded 5' primer and a J-beta primer mix. Each cDNA molecule carried a tag from a template-switch adaptor that contained 12 random nucleotides. Individual samples furnished no less than 2.5 million CDR3-containing paired-end reads apiece. TCRdb used MiXCR to reprocess the 5' RACE reads, holding one entry per CDR3 protein. The sample has around 1,700,000 distinct CDR3 sequences, roughly 27% seen once. Every sample gave at least 5.5 micrograms of total RNA when it was extracted. Trimming left V 0 bases short and J 3 bases short, with 15 bases between. CDR1 is ENHRY and CDR2 is SYGVKD in the germline V gene. This CDR3 is 17 amino acids long.

This chain joins TRBV10-3 and TRBJ1-5; maybe TRBD1 (5 bases). The sequence derives from a woman in her twenties or thirties in good health. Sequencing was performed on blood. The CDR3 DNA sequence: TGTGCCATCAGTGAGTCGGCCCTGGGACGGGTCAATCAGCCCCAGCATTTT. Amino acid sequence: CAISESALGRVNQPQHF.